This TCR beta chain was recorded in a study of blood T cell repertoires in COVID-19. Overall study context: Both acute and convalescent COVID-19 samples were obtained from the United States, Italy and Spain.

The CDR3 covers 14 residues. Germline-derived CDR1 and CDR2 are GTSNPN and SVGIG (reference sequence). Between the trimmed V and J ends, which lost 1 base and 8 bases, there was a span of 14 bases. Sequencing used immunoSEQ multiplex PCR; TCRdb keeps in-frame clones, though not all of them. The sample consists of tens of thousands of clones, 86% of them appearing once. This chain links TRBV30 with TRBJ1-4; no clear D. The sequence derives from a man aged 70-80 years with acute or convalescent COVID-19. The source material was peripheral blood. CDR3 bases: TGTGCCTGGAGTGCGCCTGAGGGAAAGGAAAAACTGTTTTTT. Translation: CAWSAPEGKEKLFF.